This is a list of T cell receptor beta chains from one sample in a study of a mutant IDH1 vaccine in newly diagnosed glioma. Data came from immunoSEQ multiplex PCR; TCRdb stores just in-frame clones and leaves some out. The sample lists 68,000 or so clones, less than 85% seen once, with more than 8% in the top ten. The sample in question was PBMCs, obtained from a glioma patient treated with radiotherapy, temozolomide or both. All receptors derive from a man aged 45 to 65 with glioma. The CDR3 runs from the conserved cysteine through the conserved F or W. The order of the fields is clone size, J gene, D gene, V gene, CDR3 DNA, CDR3 protein. The D gene is left open where the match is weak. Part of the rows lack a size; the others show once, few, many or a class for expanded clones.

clone_size: NA
j_call: TRBJ1-2
d_call: NA
v_call: TRBV13
cdr3_nt: TGTGCCAGCAGACGCTCCGGGACGGAAGAGGGCTACACCTTC
cdr3_aa: CASRRSGTEEGYTF

clone_size: NA
j_call: TRBJ2-2
d_call: NA
v_call: TRBV9
cdr3_nt: TGTGCCAGCAGCGTAGACCAGGGCGGCACCGGGGAGCTGTTTTTT
cdr3_aa: CASSVDQGGTGELFF

clone_size: few
j_call: TRBJ1-5
d_call: NA
v_call: TRBV27
cdr3_nt: TGTGCCAGCAGTTCAGTCGGGGTAGAGAGCAATCAGCCCCAGCATTTT
cdr3_aa: CASSSVGVESNQPQHF

clone_size: NA
j_call: TRBJ1-1
d_call: NA
v_call: TRBV6-5
cdr3_nt: TGTGCCAGCAGTTCCCCGGGGAACACTGAAGCTTTCTTT
cdr3_aa: CASSSPGNTEAFF

clone_size: NA
j_call: TRBJ2-3
d_call: NA
v_call: TRBV29-1
cdr3_nt: TGCAGCGTTGATGTGCAGGGGGGTGCAGATACGCAGTATTTT
cdr3_aa: CSVDVQGGADTQYF

clone_size: NA
j_call: TRBJ2-5
d_call: TRBD2
v_call: TRBV10-3
cdr3_nt: TGTGCCATCAGTGAAGGTACTAGCGGGGCACAAGAGACCCAGTACTTC
cdr3_aa: CAISEGTSGAQETQYF

clone_size: NA
j_call: TRBJ2-1
d_call: NA
v_call: TRBV30
cdr3_nt: TGTGCCTGGAGTGTAAACCAGGTTAACCTAAATGAGCAGTTCTTC
cdr3_aa: CAWSVNQVNLNEQFF

clone_size: NA
j_call: TRBJ1-4
d_call: NA
v_call: TRBV9
cdr3_nt: TGTGCCAGCAGCGTAGATGGGGCAGCTAATGAAAAACTGTTTTTT
cdr3_aa: CASSVDGAANEKLFF

clone_size: NA
j_call: TRBJ2-7
d_call: NA
v_call: TRBV4-3
cdr3_nt: TGCGCCAGCAGCCAAGATAATACAGGCTACGAGCAGTACTTC
cdr3_aa: CASSQDNTGYEQYF

clone_size: NA
j_call: TRBJ1-5
d_call: TRBD1
v_call: TRBV27
cdr3_nt: TGTGCCAGCAGTTTATATGCCAGGGGGCAGCCCCAGCATTTT
cdr3_aa: CASSLYARGQPQHF

clone_size: NA
j_call: TRBJ1-5
d_call: TRBD1
v_call: TRBV18
cdr3_nt: TGTGCCAGCTCACCACGGGCCAGGGGGGATAACCCCCAGCATTTT
cdr3_aa: CASSPRARGDNPQHF

clone_size: NA
j_call: TRBJ2-1
d_call: TRBD1
v_call: TRBV6-5
cdr3_nt: TGTGCCAGCACCCAGGGGGCGTCAAACAATGAGCAGTTCTTC
cdr3_aa: CASTQGASNNEQFF

clone_size: few
j_call: TRBJ2-1
d_call: NA
v_call: TRBV4-1
cdr3_nt: TGCGCCAGCAGCCAAGATCCTGGGGGTGGGAATGAGCAGTTCTTC
cdr3_aa: CASSQDPGGGNEQFF

clone_size: NA
j_call: TRBJ2-7
d_call: NA
v_call: TRBV7-2
cdr3_nt: TGTGCCAGCAGCGGCCGGGCAGGAAATGTTGTAGGGCAGTACTTC
cdr3_aa: CASSGRAGNVVGQYF

clone_size: NA
j_call: TRBJ2-1
d_call: NA
v_call: TRBV4-3
cdr3_nt: TGCGCCAGCAGCCAAGATCTGCTAGGTGTGGGGGGTGAGCAGTTCTTC
cdr3_aa: CASSQDLLGVGGEQFF

clone_size: NA
j_call: TRBJ2-3
d_call: TRBD1
v_call: TRBV5-1
cdr3_nt: TGCGCCAGCAGCATTGGACAGGGGAATTTCGGCGCAGATACGCAGTATTTT
cdr3_aa: CASSIGQGNFGADTQYF

clone_size: NA
j_call: TRBJ2-3
d_call: TRBD2
v_call: TRBV18
cdr3_nt: TGTGCCAGCTCACCTTCGGGGGGGGGCACAGATACGCAGTATTTT
cdr3_aa: CASSPSGGGTDTQYF

clone_size: NA
j_call: TRBJ2-4
d_call: NA
v_call: TRBV14
cdr3_nt: TGTGCCAGCAGCCAAGGCAAACAGAAAAACATTCAGTACTTC
cdr3_aa: CASSQGKQKNIQYF

clone_size: NA
j_call: TRBJ2-3
d_call: TRBD1
v_call: TRBV4-1
cdr3_nt: TGCGCCAGCAGCCAAGAAGGGACAGTAGATACGCAGTATTTT
cdr3_aa: CASSQEGTVDTQYF

clone_size: NA
j_call: TRBJ2-7
d_call: TRBD2
v_call: TRBV9
cdr3_nt: TGTGCCAGCAGCGTAGAGGCTAGCGGGGGGGTCTACGAGCAGTACTTC
cdr3_aa: CASSVEASGGVYEQYF

clone_size: NA
j_call: TRBJ1-2
d_call: NA
v_call: TRBV6-1
cdr3_nt: TGTGCCAGCAGTGAAGCTGCAGGGTGGGATGGCTACACCTTC
cdr3_aa: CASSEAAGWDGYTF

clone_size: NA
j_call: TRBJ1-2
d_call: NA
v_call: TRBV18
cdr3_nt: TGTGCCAGCTCACCAAATGACGGTGGCTACACCTTC
cdr3_aa: CASSPNDGGYTF

clone_size: NA
j_call: TRBJ2-1
d_call: TRBD1
v_call: TRBV4-3
cdr3_nt: TGCGCCAGCAGCCTGGACGGGGCGAATACAGGGGTTGAGCAGTTCTTC
cdr3_aa: CASSLDGANTGVEQFF

clone_size: NA
j_call: TRBJ1-2
d_call: NA
v_call: TRBV7-2
cdr3_nt: TGTGCCAGCAGCTTAGGGGGCGCAGTCCCGGGGGATGGCTACACCTTC
cdr3_aa: CASSLGGAVPGDGYTF

clone_size: NA
j_call: TRBJ1-1
d_call: NA
v_call: TRBV9
cdr3_nt: TGTGCCAGCAGCGTAGTTGGGGACGGAAGAGTGAACACTGAAGCTTTCTTT
cdr3_aa: CASSVVGDGRVNTEAFF

clone_size: NA
j_call: TRBJ2-2
d_call: NA
v_call: TRBV4-1
cdr3_nt: TGCGCCAGCAGCCTCCCGCCGCCGGGGGTGACGAACACCGGGGAGCTGTTTTTT
cdr3_aa: CASSLPPPGVTNTGELFF

clone_size: NA
j_call: TRBJ1-2
d_call: NA
v_call: TRBV5-1
cdr3_nt: TGCGCCAGCAGCTTGATGACAGATGTGATGGGCTACACCTTC
cdr3_aa: CASSLMTDVMGYTF

clone_size: NA
j_call: TRBJ1-5
d_call: NA
v_call: TRBV6-5
cdr3_nt: TGTGCCAGCAGGCAAACCTGGACAGAGAATCAGCCCCAGCATTTT
cdr3_aa: CASRQTWTENQPQHF

clone_size: NA
j_call: TRBJ2-2
d_call: NA
v_call: TRBV30
cdr3_nt: TGTGCCTGGAGTGGGGTTACAGTCGGGGAGCTGTTTTTT
cdr3_aa: CAWSGVTVGELFF

clone_size: NA
j_call: TRBJ1-5
d_call: NA
v_call: TRBV5-1
cdr3_nt: TGCGCCAGCAGCTTGGTTGTCTTTCAGCCCCAGCATTTT
cdr3_aa: CASSLVVFQPQHF

clone_size: once
j_call: TRBJ1-2
d_call: NA
v_call: TRBV11-1
cdr3_nt: TGTGCCAGCAGCTGGGCAGCCAACGATGGCTACACCTTC
cdr3_aa: CASSWAANDGYTF

clone_size: NA
j_call: TRBJ1-3
d_call: NA
v_call: TRBV7-9
cdr3_nt: TGTGCCAGCAGCTTTCCGGTTGTAGGTGGAAACACCATATATTTT
cdr3_aa: CASSFPVVGGNTIYF

clone_size: once
j_call: TRBJ1-2
d_call: NA
v_call: TRBV5-6
cdr3_nt: TGTGCCAGCAGCTTGGGGGTGTTGTCGACAGGACTATATGGCTACACCTTC
cdr3_aa: CASSLGVLSTGLYGYTF

clone_size: NA
j_call: TRBJ2-5
d_call: NA
v_call: TRBV5-4
cdr3_nt: TGTGCCAGCAGCGCCGGTCCGGGCCAAGAGACCCAGTACTTC
cdr3_aa: CASSAGPGQETQYF

clone_size: NA
j_call: TRBJ1-2
d_call: NA
v_call: TRBV2
cdr3_nt: TGTGCCAGCAACGGGGGTGGGGACTATGGCTACACCTTC
cdr3_aa: CASNGGGDYGYTF

clone_size: NA
j_call: TRBJ1-1
d_call: NA
v_call: TRBV7-9
cdr3_nt: TGTGCCAGCAGCCCTTTGGGAACTGAAGCTTTCTTT
cdr3_aa: CASSPLGTEAFF

clone_size: NA
j_call: TRBJ1-4
d_call: NA
v_call: TRBV5-1
cdr3_nt: TGCGCCAGCAGCTTGGAAGGGTATAACGAAAAACTGTTTTTT
cdr3_aa: CASSLEGYNEKLFF

clone_size: NA
j_call: TRBJ1-2
d_call: NA
v_call: TRBV5-1
cdr3_nt: TGCGCCAGCAGCTACACAGGGAGCGACTATGGCTACACCTTC
cdr3_aa: CASSYTGSDYGYTF

clone_size: NA
j_call: TRBJ2-4
d_call: NA
v_call: TRBV6-1
cdr3_nt: TGTGCCAGCAGTGAAACGGGTCAGGGAGGTTCCAAAAACATTCAGTACTTC
cdr3_aa: CASSETGQGGSKNIQYF

clone_size: NA
j_call: TRBJ1-1
d_call: NA
v_call: TRBV6-1
cdr3_nt: TGTGCCAGCGAAAGGGAAAGGAACACTGAAGCTTTCTTT
cdr3_aa: CASERERNTEAFF

clone_size: NA
j_call: TRBJ2-5
d_call: TRBD2
v_call: TRBV9
cdr3_nt: TGTGCCAGCAGCTTAGGACTAGGTGGGGAGACCCAGTACTTC
cdr3_aa: CASSLGLGGETQYF

clone_size: NA
j_call: TRBJ1-1
d_call: NA
v_call: TRBV5-1
cdr3_nt: TGCGCCAGCAGCTCCGGGACATATGGCACTGAAGCTTTCTTT
cdr3_aa: CASSSGTYGTEAFF

clone_size: once
j_call: TRBJ2-1
d_call: NA
v_call: TRBV2
cdr3_nt: TGTGCCAGCAGTGAAAACCGACAGGGAGGCAATGAGCAGTTCTTC
cdr3_aa: CASSENRQGGNEQFF

clone_size: once
j_call: TRBJ2-2
d_call: NA
v_call: TRBV2
cdr3_nt: TGTGCCAGCAGAGGAACAAGTTCGCCGGGGACCGGGGAGCTGTTTTTT
cdr3_aa: CASRGTSSPGTGELFF

clone_size: NA
j_call: TRBJ2-5
d_call: TRBD2
v_call: TRBV4-2
cdr3_nt: TGTGCCAGCAGCCAGGGACTAGCGGGGGGTAAAGAGACCCAGTACTTC
cdr3_aa: CASSQGLAGGKETQYF

clone_size: NA
j_call: TRBJ2-2
d_call: TRBD1
v_call: TRBV5-5
cdr3_nt: TGTGCCAGCAGCTTCTACAGGGGTAGTGGCACCGGGGAGCTGTTTTTT
cdr3_aa: CASSFYRGSGTGELFF

clone_size: once
j_call: TRBJ1-2
d_call: NA
v_call: TRBV14
cdr3_nt: TGTGCCAGCAGCCACCTTAGGGGGGACTATGGCTACACCTTC
cdr3_aa: CASSHLRGDYGYTF